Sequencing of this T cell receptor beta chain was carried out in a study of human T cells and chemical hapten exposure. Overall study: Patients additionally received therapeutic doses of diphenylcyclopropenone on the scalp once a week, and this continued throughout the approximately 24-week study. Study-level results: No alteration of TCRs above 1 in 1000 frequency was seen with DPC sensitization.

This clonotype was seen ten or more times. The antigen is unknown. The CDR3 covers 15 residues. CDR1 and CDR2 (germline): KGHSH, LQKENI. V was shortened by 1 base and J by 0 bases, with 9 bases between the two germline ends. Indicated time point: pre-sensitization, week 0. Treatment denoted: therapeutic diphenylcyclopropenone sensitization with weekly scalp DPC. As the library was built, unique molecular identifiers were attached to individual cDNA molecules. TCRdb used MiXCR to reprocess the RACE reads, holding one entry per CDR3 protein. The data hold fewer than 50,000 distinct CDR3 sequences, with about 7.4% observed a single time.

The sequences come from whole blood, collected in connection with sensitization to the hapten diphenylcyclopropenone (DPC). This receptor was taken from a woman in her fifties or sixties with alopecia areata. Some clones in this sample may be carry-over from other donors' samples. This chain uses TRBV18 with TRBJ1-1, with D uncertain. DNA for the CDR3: TGTGCCAGCTCACCACTGAACAAGATGAACACTGAAGCTTTCTTT. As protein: CASSPLNKMNTEAFF.